This TCR beta chain appears in the sequencing data of a study of T cell clonotyping in hematopoietic cell transplantation. Using immunoSEQ multiplex PCR, the repertoire was profiled, and TCRdb retains in-frame clones only, with some absent. The sample includes around 2,200 clones, just under 95% seen only once; the top ten take roughly 4%. This clone was picked up a small number of times. V gave up 6 bases and J gave up 7 bases, with 9 bases separating them. Germline V gene data show CDR1 as SNHLY and CDR2 as FYNNEI. The CDR3 length is 11 residues. The TCR comes from a man aged 50 or older in good health. Some clones in this sample may be carry-over from other donors' samples. The sample was peripheral blood mononuclear cells. The chain uses TRBV2 and TRBJ1-2; D perhaps matches TRBD1 (5 bases). For the CDR3, the DNA is TGTGCCAGCAGAGACAGCGGTGGCTACACCTTC. Its translation: CASRDSGGYTF.